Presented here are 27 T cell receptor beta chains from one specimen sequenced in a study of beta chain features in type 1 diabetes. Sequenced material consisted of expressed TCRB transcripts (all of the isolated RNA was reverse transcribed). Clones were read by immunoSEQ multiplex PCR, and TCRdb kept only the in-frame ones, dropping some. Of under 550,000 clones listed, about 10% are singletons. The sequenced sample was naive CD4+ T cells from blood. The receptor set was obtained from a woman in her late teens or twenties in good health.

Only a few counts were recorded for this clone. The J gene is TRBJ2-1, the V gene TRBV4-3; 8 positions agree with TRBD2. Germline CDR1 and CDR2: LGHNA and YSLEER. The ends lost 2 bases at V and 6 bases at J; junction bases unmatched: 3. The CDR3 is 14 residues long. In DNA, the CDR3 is TGCGCCAGCAGCCAAACGGGACTAGTCAATGAGCAGTTCTTC. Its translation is CASSQTGLVNEQFF.

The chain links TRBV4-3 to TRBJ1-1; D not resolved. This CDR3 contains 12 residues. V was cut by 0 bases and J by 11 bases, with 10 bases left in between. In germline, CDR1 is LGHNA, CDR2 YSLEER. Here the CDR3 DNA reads TGCGCCAGCAGCCAAGACTCTTGGACGGCTTTCTTT. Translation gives CASSQDSWTAFF.

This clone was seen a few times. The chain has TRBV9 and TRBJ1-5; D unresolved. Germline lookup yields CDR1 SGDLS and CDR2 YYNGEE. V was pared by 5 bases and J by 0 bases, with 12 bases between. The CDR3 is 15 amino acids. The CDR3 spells CASSPQDYSNQPQHF. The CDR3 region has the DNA TGTGCCAGCAGTCCCCAGGATTATAGCAATCAGCCCCAGCATTTT. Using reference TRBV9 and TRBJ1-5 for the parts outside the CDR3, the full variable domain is DSGVTQTPKHLITATGQRVTLRCSPRSGDLSVYWYQQSLDQGLQFLIQYYNGEERAKGNILERFSAQQFPDLHSELNLSSLELGDSALYFCASSPQDYSNQPQHFGDGTRLSIL.

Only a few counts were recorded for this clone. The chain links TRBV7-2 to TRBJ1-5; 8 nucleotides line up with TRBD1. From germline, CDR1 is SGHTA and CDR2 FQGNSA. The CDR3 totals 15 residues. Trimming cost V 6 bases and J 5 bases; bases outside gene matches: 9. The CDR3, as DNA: TGTGCCAGCAGAAGGACAGGGTCCCGGGATCAGCCCCAGCATTTT. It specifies CASRRTGSRDQPQHF.

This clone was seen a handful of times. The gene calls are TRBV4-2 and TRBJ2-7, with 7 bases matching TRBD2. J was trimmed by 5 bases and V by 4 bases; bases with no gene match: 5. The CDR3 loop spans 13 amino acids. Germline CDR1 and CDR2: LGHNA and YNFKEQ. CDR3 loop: CASSRAGNHEQYF. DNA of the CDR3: TGTGCCAGCAGCCGAGCGGGAAATCACGAGCAGTACTTC.

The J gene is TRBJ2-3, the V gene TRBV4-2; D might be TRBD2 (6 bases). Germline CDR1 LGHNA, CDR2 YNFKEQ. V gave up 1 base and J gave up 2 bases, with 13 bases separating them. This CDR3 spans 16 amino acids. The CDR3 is CASSQGWTTATDTQYF. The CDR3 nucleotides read TGTGCCAGCAGCCAAGGCTGGACTACAGCCACAGATACGCAGTATTTT.

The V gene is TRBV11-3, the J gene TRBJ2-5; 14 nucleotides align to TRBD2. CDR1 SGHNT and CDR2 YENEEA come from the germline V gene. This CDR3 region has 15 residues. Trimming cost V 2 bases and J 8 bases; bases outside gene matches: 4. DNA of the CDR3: TGTGCCAGCAGCTTATCGGGACTAGCGGGAGAAACCCAGTACTTC. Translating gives CASSLSGLAGETQYF.

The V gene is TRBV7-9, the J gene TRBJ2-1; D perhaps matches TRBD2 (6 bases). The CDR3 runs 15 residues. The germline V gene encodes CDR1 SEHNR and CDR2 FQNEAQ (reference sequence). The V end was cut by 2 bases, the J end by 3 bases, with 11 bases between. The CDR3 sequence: CASSLRQAGYNEQFF. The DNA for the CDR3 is TGTGCCAGCAGCTTACGGCAAGCGGGCTACAATGAGCAGTTCTTC.

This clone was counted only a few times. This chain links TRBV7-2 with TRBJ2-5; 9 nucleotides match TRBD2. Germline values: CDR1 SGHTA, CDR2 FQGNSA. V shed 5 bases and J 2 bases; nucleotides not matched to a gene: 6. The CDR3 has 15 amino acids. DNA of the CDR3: TGTGCCAGCAGCCCGGCGGGGGGGCGGCAAGAGACCCAGTACTTC. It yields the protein CASSPAGGRQETQYF. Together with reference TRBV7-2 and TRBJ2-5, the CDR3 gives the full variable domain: GAGVSQSPSNKVTEKGKDVELRCDPISGHTALYWYRQSLGQGLEFLIYFQGNSAPDKSGLPSDRFSAERTGGSVSTLTIQRTQQEDSAVYLCASSPAGGRQETQYFGPGTRLLVL.

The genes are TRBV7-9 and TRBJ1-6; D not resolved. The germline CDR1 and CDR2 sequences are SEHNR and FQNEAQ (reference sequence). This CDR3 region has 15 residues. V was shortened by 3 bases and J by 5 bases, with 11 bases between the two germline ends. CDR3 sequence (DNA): TGTGCCAGCAGCTTCTCTTCTGTGGATAATTCACCCCTCCACTTT. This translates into CASSFSSVDNSPLHF. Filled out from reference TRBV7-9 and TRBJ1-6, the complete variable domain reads DTGVSQNPRHKITKRGQNVTFRCDPISEHNRLYWYRQTLGQGPEFLTYFQNEAQLEKSRLLSDRFSAERPKGSFSTLEIQRTEQGDSAMYLCASSFSSVDNSPLHFGNGTRLTVT.

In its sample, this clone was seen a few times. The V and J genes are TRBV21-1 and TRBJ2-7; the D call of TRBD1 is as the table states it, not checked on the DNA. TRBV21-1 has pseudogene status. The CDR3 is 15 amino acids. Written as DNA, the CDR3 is TGTGCCAGCAGCAAAGACCCGGGACAGATCTACGAGCAGTACTTC. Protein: CASSKDPGQIYEQYF.

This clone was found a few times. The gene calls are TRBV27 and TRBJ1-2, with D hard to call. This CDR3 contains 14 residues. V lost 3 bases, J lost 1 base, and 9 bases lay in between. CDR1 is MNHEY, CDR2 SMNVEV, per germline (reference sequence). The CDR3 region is CASSFNRLNYGYTF. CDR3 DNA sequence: TGTGCCAGCAGTTTCAACAGACTTAACTATGGCTACACCTTC.

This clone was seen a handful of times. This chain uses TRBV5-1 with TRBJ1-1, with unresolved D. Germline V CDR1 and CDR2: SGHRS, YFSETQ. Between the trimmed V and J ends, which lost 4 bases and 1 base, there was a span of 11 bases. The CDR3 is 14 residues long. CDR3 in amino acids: CASSPTGPNTEAFF. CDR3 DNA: TGCGCCAGCAGCCCCACCGGCCCGAACACTGAAGCTTTCTTT.

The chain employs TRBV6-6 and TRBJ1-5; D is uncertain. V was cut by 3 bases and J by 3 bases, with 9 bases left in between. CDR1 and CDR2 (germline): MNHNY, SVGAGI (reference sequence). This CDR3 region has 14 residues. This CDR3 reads CASSYNQVNQPQHF. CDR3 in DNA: TGTGCCAGCAGTTATAATCAGGTCAATCAGCCCCAGCATTTT.

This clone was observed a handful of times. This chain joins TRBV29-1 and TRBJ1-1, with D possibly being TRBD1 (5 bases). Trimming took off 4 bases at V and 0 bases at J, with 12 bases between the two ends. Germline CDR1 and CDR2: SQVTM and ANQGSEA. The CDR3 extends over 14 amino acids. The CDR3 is CSVATEPMNTEAFF. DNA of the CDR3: TGCAGCGTTGCGACAGAGCCAATGAACACTGAAGCTTTCTTT.

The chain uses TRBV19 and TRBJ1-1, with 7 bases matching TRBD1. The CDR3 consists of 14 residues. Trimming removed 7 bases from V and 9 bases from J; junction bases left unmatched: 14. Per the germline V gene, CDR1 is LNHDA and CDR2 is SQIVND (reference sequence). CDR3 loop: CASTSARDSRKAFF. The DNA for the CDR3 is TGTGCCAGTACTTCAGCCCGGGACAGTCGTAAAGCTTTCTTT.

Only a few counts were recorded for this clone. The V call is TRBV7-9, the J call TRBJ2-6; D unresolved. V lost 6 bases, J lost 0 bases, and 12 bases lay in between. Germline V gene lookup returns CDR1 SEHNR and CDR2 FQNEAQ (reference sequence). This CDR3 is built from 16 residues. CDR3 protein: CASRAIGNSGANVLTF. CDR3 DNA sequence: TGTGCCAGCAGAGCAATAGGGAACTCTGGGGCCAACGTCCTGACTTTC.

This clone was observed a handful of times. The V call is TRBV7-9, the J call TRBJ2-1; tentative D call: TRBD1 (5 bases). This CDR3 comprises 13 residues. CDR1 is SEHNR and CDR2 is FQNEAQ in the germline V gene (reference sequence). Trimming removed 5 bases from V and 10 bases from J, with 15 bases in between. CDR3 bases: TGTGCCAGCAGCCCTCTAAGCTCAGGGGAGCAGTTCTTC. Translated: CASSPLSSGEQFF.

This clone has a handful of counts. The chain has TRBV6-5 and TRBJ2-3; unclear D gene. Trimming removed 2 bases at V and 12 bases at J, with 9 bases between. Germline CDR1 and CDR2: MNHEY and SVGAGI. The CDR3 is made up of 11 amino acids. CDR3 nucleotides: TGTGCCAGCAGTTACCCCGGCCGCCAGTATTTT. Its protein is CASSYPGRQYF.

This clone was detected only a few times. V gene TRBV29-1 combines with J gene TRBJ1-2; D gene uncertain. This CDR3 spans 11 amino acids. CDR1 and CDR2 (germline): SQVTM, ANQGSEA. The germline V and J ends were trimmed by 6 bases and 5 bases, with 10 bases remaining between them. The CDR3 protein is CSVLGTYGYTF. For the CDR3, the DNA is TGCAGCGTGCTCGGAACGTATGGCTACACCTTC.

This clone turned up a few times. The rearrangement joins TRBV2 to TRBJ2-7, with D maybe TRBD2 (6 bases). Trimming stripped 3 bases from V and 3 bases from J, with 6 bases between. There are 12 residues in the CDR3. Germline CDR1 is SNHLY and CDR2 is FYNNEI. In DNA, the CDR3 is TGTGCCAGCAGTGAGCGGGACTACGAGCAGTACGTC. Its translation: CASSERDYEQYV.

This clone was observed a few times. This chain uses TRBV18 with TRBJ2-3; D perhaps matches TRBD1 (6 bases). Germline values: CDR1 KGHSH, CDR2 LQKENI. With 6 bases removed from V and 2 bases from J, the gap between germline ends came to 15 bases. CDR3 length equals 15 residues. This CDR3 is CASSPFAGVTDTQYF. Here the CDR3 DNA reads TGTGCCAGCTCGCCCTTCGCAGGGGTCACAGATACGCAGTATTTT.

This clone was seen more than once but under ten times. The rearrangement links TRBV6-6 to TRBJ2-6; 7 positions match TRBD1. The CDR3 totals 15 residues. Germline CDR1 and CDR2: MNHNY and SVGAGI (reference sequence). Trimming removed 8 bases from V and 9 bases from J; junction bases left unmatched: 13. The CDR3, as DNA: TGTGCCAGCCATTCTCGACAGGGCGTAGACAACGTCCTGACTTTC. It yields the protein CASHSRQGVDNVLTF.

The CDR3 DNA reads TGTGCCAGCAGTTCTCAGGCGGGGGACGAGCAGTACGTC. Encoded protein: CASSSQAGDEQYV. The rearrangement links TRBV7-2 to TRBJ2-7; TRBD2 aligns across 7 bases. The CDR3 has 13 amino acids. V trimming: 6 bases; J trimming: 5 bases; junction bases outside the gene matches: 7. Germline CDR1 and CDR2: SGHTA and FQGNSA.

The CDR3 region is CSVLPVPSAFF. CDR3 nucleotide sequence: TGCAGCGTACTTCCTGTCCCTTCGGCTTTCTTT. This chain connects TRBV29-1 to TRBJ1-1; D not resolved. Germline V gives CDR1 SQVTM, CDR2 ANQGSEA. Trimming took off 6 bases at V and 11 bases at J, with 16 bases between the two ends. The CDR3 has 11 residues. Combining the CDR3 with reference TRBV29-1 and TRBJ1-1 gives the whole variable domain SAVISQKPSRDICQRGTSLTIQCQVDSQVTMMFWYRQQPGQSLTLIATANQGSEATYESGFVIDKFPISRPNLTFSTLTVSNMSPEDSSIYLCSVLPVPSAFFGQGTRLTVV.

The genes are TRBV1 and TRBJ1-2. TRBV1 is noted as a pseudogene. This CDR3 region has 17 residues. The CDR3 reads CTSSQVNRDVQLYGYTF. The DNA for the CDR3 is TGCACCAGCAGCCAAGTAAATCGGGACGTACAACTCTATGGCTACACCTTC.

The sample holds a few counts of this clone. The CDR3 reads CASSPTGDRGHEQFF. DNA of the CDR3: TGTGCCAGCAGCCCCACGGGGGACAGGGGCCATGAGCAGTTCTTC. The chain links TRBV9 to TRBJ2-1; 10 nucleotides align to TRBD1. Germline CDR1 is SGDLS and CDR2 is YYNGEE. The CDR3 is made up of 15 amino acids. V was clipped by 4 bases and J by 8 bases; unmatched bases: 9.